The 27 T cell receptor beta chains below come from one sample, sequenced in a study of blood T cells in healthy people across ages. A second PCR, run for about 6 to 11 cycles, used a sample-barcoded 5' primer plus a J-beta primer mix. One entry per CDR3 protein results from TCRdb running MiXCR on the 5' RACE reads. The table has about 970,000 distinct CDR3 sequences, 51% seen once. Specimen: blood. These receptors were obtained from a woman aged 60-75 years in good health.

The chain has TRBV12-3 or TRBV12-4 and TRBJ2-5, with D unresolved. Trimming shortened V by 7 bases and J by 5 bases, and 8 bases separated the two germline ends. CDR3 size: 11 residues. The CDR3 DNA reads TGTGCCAGCAAATTCGTCGAGACCCAGTACTTC. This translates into CASKFVETQYF.

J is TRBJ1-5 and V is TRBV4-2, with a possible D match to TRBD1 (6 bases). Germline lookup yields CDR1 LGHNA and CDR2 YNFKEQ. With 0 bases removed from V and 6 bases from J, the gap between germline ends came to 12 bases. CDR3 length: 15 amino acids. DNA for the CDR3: TGTGCCAGCAGCCAAGAACAGGGTATACGTCAGCCCCAGCATTTT. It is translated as CASSQEQGIRQPQHF.

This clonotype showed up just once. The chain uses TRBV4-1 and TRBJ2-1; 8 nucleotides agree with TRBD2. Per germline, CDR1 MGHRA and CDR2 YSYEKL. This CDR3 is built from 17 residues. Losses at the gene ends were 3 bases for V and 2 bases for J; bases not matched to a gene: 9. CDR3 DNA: TGCGCCAGCAGCCACCCTGGGCGGCGGGAGGCCTACAATGAGCAGTTCTTC. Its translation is CASSHPGRREAYNEQFF.

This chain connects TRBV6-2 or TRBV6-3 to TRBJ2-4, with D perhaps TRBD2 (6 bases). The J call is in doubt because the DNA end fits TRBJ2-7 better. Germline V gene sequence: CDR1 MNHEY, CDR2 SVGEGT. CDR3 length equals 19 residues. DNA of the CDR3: TGTGCCAGCAGTTACCCAACGCCGGGGGAAAGGGACCTTTCTTACGAGCAGTACTTC. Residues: CASSYPTPGERDLSYEQYF.

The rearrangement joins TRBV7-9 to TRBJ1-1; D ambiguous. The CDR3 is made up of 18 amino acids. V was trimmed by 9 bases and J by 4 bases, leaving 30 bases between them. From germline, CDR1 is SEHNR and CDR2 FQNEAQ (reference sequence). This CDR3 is CARPAKTVRRERATEAFF. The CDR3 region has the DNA TGTGCCAGACCGGCGAAAACGGTACGGAGGGAGAGGGCCACTGAAGCTTTCTTT.

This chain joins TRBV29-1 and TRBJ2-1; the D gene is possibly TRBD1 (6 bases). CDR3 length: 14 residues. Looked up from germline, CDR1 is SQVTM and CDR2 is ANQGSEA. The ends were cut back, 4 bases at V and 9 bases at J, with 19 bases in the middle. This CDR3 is CSVGGTNSMGEQFF. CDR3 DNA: TGCAGCGTTGGGGGGACAAATTCAATGGGTGAGCAGTTCTTC.

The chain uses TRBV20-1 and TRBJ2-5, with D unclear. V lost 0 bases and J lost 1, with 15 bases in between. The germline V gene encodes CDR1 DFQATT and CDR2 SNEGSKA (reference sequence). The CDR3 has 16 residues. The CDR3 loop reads CSAREPGGMFQETQYF. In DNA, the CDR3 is TGCAGTGCTAGAGAGCCGGGCGGAATGTTCCAAGAGACCCAGTACTTC.

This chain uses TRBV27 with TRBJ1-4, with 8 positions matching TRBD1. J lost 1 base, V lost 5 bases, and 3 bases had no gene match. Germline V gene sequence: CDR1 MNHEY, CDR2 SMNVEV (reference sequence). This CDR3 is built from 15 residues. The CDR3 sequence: CASSPGQGTNEKLFF. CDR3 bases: TGTGCCAGCAGTCCCGGACAGGGAACTAATGAAAAACTGTTTTTT.

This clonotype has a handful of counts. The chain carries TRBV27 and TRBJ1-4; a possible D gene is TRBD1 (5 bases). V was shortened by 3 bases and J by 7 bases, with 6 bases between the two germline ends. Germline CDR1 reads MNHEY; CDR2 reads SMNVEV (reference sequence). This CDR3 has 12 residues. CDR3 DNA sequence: TGTGCCAGCAGTTTTGGGGGTGAAAAACTGTTTTTT. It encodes CASSFGGEKLFF.

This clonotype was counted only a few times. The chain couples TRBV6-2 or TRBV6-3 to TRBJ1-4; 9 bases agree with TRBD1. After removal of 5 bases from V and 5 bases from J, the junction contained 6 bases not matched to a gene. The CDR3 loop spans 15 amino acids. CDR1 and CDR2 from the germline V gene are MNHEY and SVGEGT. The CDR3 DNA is TGTGCCAGCAGTGAGGCCGGGACAGGGAATGAAAAACTGTTTTTT. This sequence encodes CASSEAGTGNEKLFF.

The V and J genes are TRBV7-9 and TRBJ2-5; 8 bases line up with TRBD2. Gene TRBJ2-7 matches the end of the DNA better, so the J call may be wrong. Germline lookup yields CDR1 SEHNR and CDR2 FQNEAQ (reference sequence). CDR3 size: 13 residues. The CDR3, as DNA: TGTGCCAGCAGGCTAGCGGGTAGATACGAGCAGTACTTC. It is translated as CASRLAGRYEQYF.

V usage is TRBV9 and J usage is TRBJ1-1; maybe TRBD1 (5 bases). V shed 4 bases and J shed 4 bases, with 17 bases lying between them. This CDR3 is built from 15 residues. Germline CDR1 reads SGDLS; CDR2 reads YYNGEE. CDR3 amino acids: CASSQGRGIGTEAFF. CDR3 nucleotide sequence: TGTGCCAGCAGCCAAGGAAGGGGTATTGGCACTGAAGCTTTCTTT.

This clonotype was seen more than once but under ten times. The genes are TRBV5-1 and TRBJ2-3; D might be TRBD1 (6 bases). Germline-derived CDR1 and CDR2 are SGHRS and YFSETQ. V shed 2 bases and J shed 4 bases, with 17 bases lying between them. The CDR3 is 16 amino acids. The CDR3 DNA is TGCGCCAGCAGCTTAAATGGGCCAGGGGTTGCAGATACGCAGTATTTT. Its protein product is CASSLNGPGVADTQYF.

The CDR3, as DNA: TGTGCCAGCAGCGTCTACGGGGGTGAAGAGACCCAGTACTTC. Translation gives CASSVYGGEETQYF. The genes are TRBV11-3 and TRBJ2-5, with D perhaps TRBD2 (6 bases). Germline CDR1 and CDR2: SGHNT and YENEEA. This CDR3 region has 14 residues. The V end lost 5 bases, the J end lost 3 bases, and 13 bases lay between the germline ends.

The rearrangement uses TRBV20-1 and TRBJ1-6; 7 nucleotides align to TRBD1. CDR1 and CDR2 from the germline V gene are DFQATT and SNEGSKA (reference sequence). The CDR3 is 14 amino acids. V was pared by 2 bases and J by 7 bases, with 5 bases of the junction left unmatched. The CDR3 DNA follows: TGCAGTGCTAGAACCGACAGGGAGAATTCACCCCTCCACTTT. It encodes CSARTDRENSPLHF.

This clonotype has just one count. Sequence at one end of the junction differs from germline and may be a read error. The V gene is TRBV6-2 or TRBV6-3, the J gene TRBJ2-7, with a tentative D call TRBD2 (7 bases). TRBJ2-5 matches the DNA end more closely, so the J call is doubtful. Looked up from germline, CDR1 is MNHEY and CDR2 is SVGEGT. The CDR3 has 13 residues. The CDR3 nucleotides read TGTGCCGGCAGGTCGGGGGGCGAGGAGACCCAGTACTTC. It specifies CAGRSGGEETQYF.

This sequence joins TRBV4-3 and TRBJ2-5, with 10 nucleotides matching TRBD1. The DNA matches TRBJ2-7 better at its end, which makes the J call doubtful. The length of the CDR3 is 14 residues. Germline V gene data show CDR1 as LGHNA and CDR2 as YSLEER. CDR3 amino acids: CASSPGDRGGEQYF. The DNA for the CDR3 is TGCGCCAGCAGCCCGGGGGACAGGGGAGGCGAGCAGTACTTC.

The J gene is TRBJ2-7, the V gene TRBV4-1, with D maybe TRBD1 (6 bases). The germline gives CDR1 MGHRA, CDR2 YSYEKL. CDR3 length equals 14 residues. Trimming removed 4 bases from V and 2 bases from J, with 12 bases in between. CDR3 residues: CASSRFGDTYEQYF. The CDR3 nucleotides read TGCGCCAGCAGCCGGTTCGGGGACACCTACGAGCAGTACTTC.

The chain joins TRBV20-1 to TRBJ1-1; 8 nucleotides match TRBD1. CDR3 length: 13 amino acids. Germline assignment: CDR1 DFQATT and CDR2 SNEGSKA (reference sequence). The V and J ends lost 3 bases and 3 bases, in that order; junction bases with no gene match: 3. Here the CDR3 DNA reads TGCAGTGCTAGTGGACAGGGTTACACTGAAGCTTTCTTT. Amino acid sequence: CSASGQGYTEAFF.

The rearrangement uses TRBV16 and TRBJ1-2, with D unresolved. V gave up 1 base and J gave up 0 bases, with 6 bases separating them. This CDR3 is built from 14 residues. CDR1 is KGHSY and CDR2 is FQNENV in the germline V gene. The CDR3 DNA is TGTGCCAGCAGCCAATATGGCGCTAACTATGGCTACACCTTC. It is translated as CASSQYGANYGYTF. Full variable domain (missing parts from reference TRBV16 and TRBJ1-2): GEEVAQTPKHLVRGEGQKAKLYCAPIKGHSYVFWYQQVLKNEFKFLISFQNENVFDETGMPKERFSAKCLPNSPCSLEIQATKLEDSAVYFCASSQYGANYGYTFGSGTRLTVV.

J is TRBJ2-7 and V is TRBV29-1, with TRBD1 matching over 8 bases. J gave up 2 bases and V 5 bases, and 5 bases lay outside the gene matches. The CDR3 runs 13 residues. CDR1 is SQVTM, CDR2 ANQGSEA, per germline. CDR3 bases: TGCAGCGTTTCCGGGACAGGTCCCTACGAGCAGTACTTC. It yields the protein CSVSGTGPYEQYF.

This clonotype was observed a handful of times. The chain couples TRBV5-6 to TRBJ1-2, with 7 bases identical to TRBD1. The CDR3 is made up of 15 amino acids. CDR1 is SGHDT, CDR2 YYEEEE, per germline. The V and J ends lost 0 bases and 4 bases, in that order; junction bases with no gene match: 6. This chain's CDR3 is CASSLGDRVAYGYTF. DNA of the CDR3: TGTGCCAGCAGCTTGGGTGACAGGGTGGCCTATGGCTACACCTTC.

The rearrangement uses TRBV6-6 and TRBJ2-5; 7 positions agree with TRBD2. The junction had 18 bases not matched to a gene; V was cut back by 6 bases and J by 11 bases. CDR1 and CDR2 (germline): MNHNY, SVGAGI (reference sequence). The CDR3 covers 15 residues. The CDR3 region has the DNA TGTGCCAGCAGGAGGGAGGGAGGGCCAGGGAATGAGCAGTACTTC. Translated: CASRREGGPGNEQYF.

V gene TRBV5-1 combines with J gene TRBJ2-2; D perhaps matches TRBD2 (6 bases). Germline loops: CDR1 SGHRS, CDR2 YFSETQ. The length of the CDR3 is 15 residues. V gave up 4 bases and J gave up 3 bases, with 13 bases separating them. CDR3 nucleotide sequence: TGCGCCAGCAGCCCCATGCTAGCGCACACCGGGGAGCTGTTTTTT. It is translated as CASSPMLAHTGELFF.

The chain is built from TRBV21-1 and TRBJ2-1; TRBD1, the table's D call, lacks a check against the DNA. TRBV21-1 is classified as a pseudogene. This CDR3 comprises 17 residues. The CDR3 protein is CASSKLCRERPFDEQFF. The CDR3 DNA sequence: TGTGCCAGCAGCAAGTTATGCAGGGAACGACCCTTCGATGAGCAGTTCTTC.

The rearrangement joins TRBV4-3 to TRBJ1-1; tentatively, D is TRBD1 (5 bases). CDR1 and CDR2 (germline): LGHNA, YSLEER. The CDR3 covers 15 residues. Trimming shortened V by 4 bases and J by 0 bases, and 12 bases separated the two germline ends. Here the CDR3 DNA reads TGCGCCAGCAGCCCTCAGGGAAGCATGAACACTGAAGCTTTCTTT. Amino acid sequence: CASSPQGSMNTEAFF.

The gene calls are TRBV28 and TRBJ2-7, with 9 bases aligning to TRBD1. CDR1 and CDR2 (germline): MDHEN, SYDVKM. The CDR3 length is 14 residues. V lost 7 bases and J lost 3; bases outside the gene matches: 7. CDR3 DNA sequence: TGTGCCAGCACTACCGAGACAGGGGGCTACGAGCAGTACTTC. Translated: CASTTETGGYEQYF.